This T cell receptor (beta chain) originates from a study of prognosis after radiotherapy for stage I lung cancer (dated by TCRdb to about 2021). Regarding the complete study: Over 15 stage I NSCLC patients were enrolled in Nanjing, China, between 2018 and 2019. In every patient, SBRT was given without any concurrent therapy. All patients were considered medically inoperable, owing to comorbidities in more than ten and refusal of surgery in about seven. SBRT was given in 3 to 5 fractions with a biologically effective dose of at least 100 Gy, using image-guided IMRT or VMAT. The study profiled peripheral blood TCR beta repertoires from stage I NSCLC patients before and after stereotactic body radiotherapy and related them to distant failure. After SBRT, distant metastases developed in about 20% of the 19 patients at a median of approximately 7 months, while the remaining 15 patients had no significant progression. The cohort was made up of about a dozen men and a handful of women, with a median age of around 68 years and an age range of about 50 to 84 years. Among the enrolled patients, fourteen had newly diagnosed primary stage I lung tumors, while five had oligometastatic NSCLC following surgical resection of the primary tumor. The study sequenced about 38 blood samples from around 20 patients, one before and one after SBRT per patient. Tumor histology was squamous cell carcinoma in about seven patients and adenocarcinoma in about 12.

All patients had node-negative disease on CT and PET/CT, and none had a history of other malignancies or had previously received chemotherapy or radiotherapy. At each of two time points, 5 to 6 milliliters of peripheral venous blood were collected into EDTA tubes. Ficoll-Paque Plus density-gradient centrifugation was used to isolate PBMCs. Right after collection, samples were placed at -80 degrees C and kept there until analysis. Broader findings and caveats from the paper: The study was limited by the small cohort and short follow-up, and independent validation of the study findings is required. Differences by metastasis status were reportedly seen in TRBV and TRBJ usage frequencies, involving two V genes at baseline and, after SBRT, under ten V genes and two J genes. Whether the expanded TCR clones were tumor-specific was not determined. Unique TCR clone counts fell after SBRT (median around 11,000 before versus several thousand after; Wilcoxon paired P=0.011). Post-SBRT Shannon entropy and its change from baseline were lower in patients who developed distant metastases; baseline Shannon entropy was not associated with metastases. No adjustment for multiple comparisons was applied to any of the reported P values.

Two rounds of multiplex PCR were performed to amplify the TCR beta CDR3 region from genomic DNA. The first PCR round used primers specific to each TRBV and TRBJ gene, and the primer sequences were filed in Chinese patent CN105087789A. The second PCR round used universal primers. The Roche High Pure PCR Template Preparation Kit was used to extract genomic DNA from the frozen PBMCs. Libraries were sequenced paired-end with 151 bp reads on an Illumina HiSeq 3000. The original pipeline was this. CutAdapt was used to discard raw reads that did not contain the multiplex PCR primer sequences. PEAR was used to merge high-quality paired reads into contigs. By alignment to reference sequences, MiXCR assigned TRB V, D and J gene segments to each contig. To remove sequencing errors, CDR3 sequences were clustered according to base quality and sequence similarity. Shannon entropy normalized by the natural log of productive TCR sequence number was used as the measure of diversity. Clonality was defined as one minus Shannon entropy divided by the natural log of the number of unique clonotypes. Using the Youden index from ROC curves, the researchers picked the repertoire-metric cut-offs for progression-free survival, and all analyses were carried out in R 3.5.3. TCRdb applied fastp at Q25 and MiXCR to the public reads, then kept only in-frame beta chains. Here each entry gathers all rows of one CDR3 protein and keeps the most common genes and DNA. TCRdb, not the authors, supplied the V and J calls. The sample table contains around 16,000 distinct CDR3 sequences; only one count was recorded for less than 55% of them. 44% of the sample rests with the top ten.

Of note for this clonotype: Its antigen specificity is not known. Base qualities are not provided; no much larger clone lies one nucleotide away.

The germline V gene (reference sequence) supplies CDR1 MNHEY and CDR2 SMNVEV. The CDR3 numbers 14 residues from cysteine through phenylalanine. The sequence is cut down to CDR3 DNA, 42 bases in frame from base 1. V is trimmed back by 3 bases and J by 6 bases, and the junction contains 8 bases that no gene match accounts for. The sequence is built from TRBV27 and TRBJ2-7, with TRBD1 matching 7 junction bases. This TCR was recovered from a donor older than 45 with non-small cell lung cancer. This specimen consisted of PBMCs, obtained before or after stereotactic body radiation therapy (not recorded which). CDR3 region: CASSLYSGGTEQYF. The sequenced DNA: TGTGCCAGCAGTTTGTACTCAGGGGGTACCGAGCAGTACTTC.